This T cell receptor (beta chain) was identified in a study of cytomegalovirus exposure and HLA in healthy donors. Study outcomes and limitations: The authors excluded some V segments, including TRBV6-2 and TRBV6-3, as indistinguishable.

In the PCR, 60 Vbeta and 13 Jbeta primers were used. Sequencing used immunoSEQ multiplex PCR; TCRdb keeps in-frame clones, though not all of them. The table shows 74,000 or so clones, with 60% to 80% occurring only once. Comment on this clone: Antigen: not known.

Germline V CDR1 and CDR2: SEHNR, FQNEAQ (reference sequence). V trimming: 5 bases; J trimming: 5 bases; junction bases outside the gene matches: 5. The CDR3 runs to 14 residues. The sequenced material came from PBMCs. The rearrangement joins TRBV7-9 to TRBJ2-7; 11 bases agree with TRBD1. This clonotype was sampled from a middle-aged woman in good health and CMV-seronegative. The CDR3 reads CASSVGQGADEQYF. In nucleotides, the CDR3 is TGTGCCAGCAGCGTAGGACAGGGGGCGGACGAGCAGTACTTC.